A single sample gave rise to the 21 T cell receptor beta chains below, sequenced in a study of neurological immune-mediated disorders. From the 5' RACE reads, TCRdb called clonotypes with MiXCR, one entry per CDR3 protein. Of around 50,000 distinct CDR3 sequences listed, less than 4% were seen once; the top ten hold 6.5% to 8%. Sample: PBMCs. These receptors all come from a man in his sixties with multiple sclerosis.

This clonotype was counted ten times or more. J is TRBJ1-2 and V is TRBV19; D is unclear. The CDR3 loop spans 11 amino acids. Per the germline V gene, CDR1 is LNHDA and CDR2 is SQIVND (reference sequence). V lost 7 bases and J 6 bases, leaving 9 bases between the germline ends. The CDR3 nucleotides read TGTGCCAGTATGGTCGGGCATGGCTACACCTTC. Its protein is CASMVGHGYTF.

This clonotype was counted a few times. This rearrangement joins TRBV7-9 to TRBJ1-1; no firm D call. CDR3 length equals 14 residues. The V end lost 5 bases, the J end lost 5 bases, and 15 bases lay between the germline ends. In germline, CDR1 is SEHNR, CDR2 FQNEAQ (reference sequence). CDR3 protein: CASSAVGKVTEAFF. CDR3 nucleotides: TGTGCCAGCAGCGCAGTGGGGAAGGTAACTGAAGCTTTCTTT.

V usage is TRBV20-1 and J usage is TRBJ1-2; D unclear. Trimming removed 3 bases from V and 6 bases from J, with 8 bases in between. CDR1 and CDR2 (germline): DFQATT, SNEGSKA (reference sequence). The CDR3 sequence is 11 residues long. CDR3 nucleotide sequence: TGCAGTGCTAGCCCTACCAATGGCTACACCTTC. It yields the protein CSASPTNGYTF.

The chain carries TRBV4-1 and TRBJ2-3; D not resolved. Trimming removed 4 bases from V and 2 bases from J, with 7 bases in between. The germline V gene encodes CDR1 MGHRA and CDR2 YSYEKL. This CDR3 comprises 13 residues. The CDR3 loop is CASSLPNTDTQYF. CDR3 DNA: TGCGCCAGCAGCCTGCCTAACACAGATACGCAGTATTTT.

This clonotype was recorded many times. The chain couples TRBV7-8 to TRBJ2-3; D may be TRBD1 or TRBD2 (5 bases each). This CDR3 has 15 residues. With 4 bases removed from V and 2 bases from J, the gap between germline ends came to 13 bases. Germline V lookup: CDR1 SGHVS, CDR2 FQNEAQ. The CDR3 loop is CASSSLGTTTDTQYF. The CDR3 nucleotides are TGTGCCAGCAGCTCCTTGGGGACCACCACAGATACGCAGTATTTT.

This clonotype was seen at least ten times. The J gene is TRBJ1-3, the V gene TRBV20-1, with 9 bases matching TRBD1. Germline CDR1 is DFQATT and CDR2 is SNEGSKA (reference sequence). With 4 bases clipped from V and 2 bases from J, the junction kept 6 bases outside the gene matches. The CDR3 has 15 residues. CDR3 in amino acids: CSAMDRGETGNTIYF. CDR3 coding DNA: TGCAGTGCTATGGACAGGGGAGAGACTGGAAACACCATATATTTT.

The chain joins TRBV7-9 to TRBJ1-2; D might be TRBD1 (5 bases). This CDR3 spans 12 amino acids. V lost 11 bases to trimming and J lost 0 bases, with 10 bases between them. Germline-derived CDR1 and CDR2 are SEHNR and FQNEAQ (reference sequence). The CDR3 sequence is CASWGPNYGYTF. The CDR3 coding sequence is TGTGCCTCATGGGGCCCTAACTATGGCTACACCTTC.

This clonotype was counted at least ten times. The chain recombines TRBV6-2 or TRBV6-3 with TRBJ2-1; 8 positions agree with TRBD1. CDR3 size: 18 residues. Trimming at V came to 0 bases and at J to 5 bases, leaving 12 bases not matched to a gene. Germline values: CDR1 MNHEY, CDR2 SVGEGT. As DNA, the CDR3 is TGTGCCAGCAGTTACTCTCCCCGGACAGGGACCTCTAACAATGAGCAGTTCTTC. This translates into CASSYSPRTGTSNNEQFF.

This clonotype was picked up many times. V usage is TRBV7-2 and J usage is TRBJ2-3; D is tentatively TRBD1 or TRBD2 (6 bases each). This CDR3 has 16 amino acids. CDR1 is SGHTA and CDR2 is FQGNSA in the germline V gene. V lost 6 bases and J 4 bases, leaving 20 bases between the germline ends. CDR3 region: CASRRKLGGLADTQYF. Written as DNA, the CDR3 is TGTGCCAGCAGACGCAAACTAGGGGGGTTAGCAGATACGCAGTATTTT. Based on the CDR3 plus reference TRBV7-2 and TRBJ2-3, the full variable domain is GAGVSQSPSNKVTEKGKDVELRCDPISGHTALYWYRQSLGQGLEFLIYFQGNSAPDKSGLPSDRFSAERTGGSVSTLTIQRTQQEDSAVYLCASRRKLGGLADTQYFGPGTRLTVL.

A few counts support this clonotype. The V and J genes are TRBV12-2 and TRBJ1-5. TRBV12-2 is a pseudogene. The CDR3 contains 15 residues. The CDR3 loop reads CASRFDIYSNQPQHF. Written as DNA, the CDR3 is TGTGCAAGTCGCTTTGACATTTATAGCAATCAGCCCCAGCATTTT.

This rearrangement joins TRBV16 to TRBJ1-1; the match to TRBD1 covers 10 bases. V lost 0 bases, J lost 5 bases, and 3 bases stayed unmatched. This CDR3 has 15 amino acids. Germline V gene data show CDR1 as KGHSY and CDR2 as FQNENV. CDR3 sequence (DNA): TGTGCCAGCAGCCAATCGAGGACAGGGGGGACTGAAGCTTTCTTT. Translated, it gives CASSQSRTGGTEAFF.

Ten or more counts support this clonotype. The chain combines TRBV20-1 with TRBJ1-1; no reliable D call. The CDR3 covers 11 residues. Germline loops: CDR1 DFQATT, CDR2 SNEGSKA (reference sequence). V lost 3 bases, J lost 7 bases, and 9 bases lay in between. The CDR3 here is CSASGRSEAFF. The CDR3 coding sequence is TGCAGTGCTAGTGGTAGGAGTGAAGCTTTCTTT.

A note on this clonotype: It may be a read error: a sequence one base away is much more abundant. The V and J genes are TRBV7-7 and TRBJ2-3; no clear D. Germline V gene sequence: CDR1 SSHAT, CDR2 FNYEAQ (reference sequence). This CDR3 contains 15 residues. The CDR3, as DNA: TGTGCCAGCAGCCTCCTAGTGGGGAATGCAGATAAGCAGTATTTT. It is translated as CASSLLVGNADKQYF.

This clonotype was seen repeatedly, ten times or more. The chain employs TRBV5-5 and TRBJ1-1, with no clear D. CDR1 and CDR2 from the germline V gene are SGHKS and YYEKEE (reference sequence). Trimming took off 6 bases at V and 6 bases at J, with 12 bases between the two ends. The CDR3 has 12 residues. The CDR3 DNA reads as TGTGCCAGCACCTTTGGGTTCGCTGAAGCTTTCTTT. Protein product: CASTFGFAEAFF.

A remark on this clonotype: An end of the junction differs from the germline gene, which may be a read error. The rearrangement uses TRBV5-8 and TRBJ2-6; TRBD1 is a possible D gene (5 bases). This CDR3 has 14 amino acids. CDR1 SGHTS and CDR2 YDEGEE come from the germline V gene. CDR3 protein: CASSLDSGAKVLTF. The CDR3 DNA reads as TGTGCCAGCAGCTTGGACTCTGGGGCCAAAGTCCTGACTTTC.

This clonotype was seen repeatedly, ten times or more. J is TRBJ1-1 and V is TRBV7-9, with D unresolved. This CDR3 is 14 amino acids long. Per germline, CDR1 SEHNR and CDR2 FQNEAQ (reference sequence). The V end lost 2 bases, the J end lost 8 bases, and 15 bases lay between the germline ends. The CDR3 sequence: CASSLSRYGEEAFF. The CDR3 nucleotides are TGTGCCAGCAGCTTAAGTCGGTATGGAGAAGAAGCTTTCTTT.

This clonotype showed up many times. V usage is TRBV30 and J usage is TRBJ2-2; D call uncertain. Trimming removed 4 bases from V and 0 bases from J, with 6 bases in between. CDR3 length equals 13 residues. Germline lookup yields CDR1 GTSNPN and CDR2 SVGIG (reference sequence). The CDR3 nucleotides read TGTGCCTGGACTAGATCGAACACCGGGGAGCTGTTTTTT. It encodes CAWTRSNTGELFF.

Concerning this clonotype itself: It may be a read error: a sequence one base away is much more abundant. The chain combines TRBV6-2 or TRBV6-3 with TRBJ2-5; 7 positions match TRBD2. Per germline, CDR1 MNHEY and CDR2 SVGEGT. The CDR3 consists of 14 residues. Here the CDR3 reads CASSYGGEGETKYF. CDR3 DNA sequence: TGTGCCAGCAGTTACGGGGGGGAAGGAGAGACCAAGTACTTC.

In this sample, this clonotype turned up many times. The chain is built from TRBV4-1 and TRBJ1-4; no firm D call. Germline assignment: CDR1 MGHRA and CDR2 YSYEKL. This CDR3 spans 13 amino acids. V was clipped by 1 base and J by 4 bases, with 4 bases between them. The CDR3 sequence is CASSQVRNEKLFF. In DNA form, the CDR3 reads TGCGCCAGCAGCCAAGTACGTAATGAAAAACTGTTTTTT.

The chain is built from TRBV20-1 and TRBJ2-7; 7 positions match TRBD2. With 3 bases clipped from V and 6 bases from J, the junction kept 5 bases outside the gene matches. CDR1 is DFQATT, CDR2 SNEGSKA, per germline (reference sequence). This CDR3 comprises 12 residues. The CDR3 loop is CSASGGLGEQYF. DNA for the CDR3: TGCAGTGCTAGCGGGGGGTTAGGCGAGCAGTACTTC.

This clonotype came up many times. The J gene is TRBJ1-1, the V gene TRBV20-1; the D gene is possibly TRBD1 (5 bases). Germline lookup yields CDR1 DFQATT and CDR2 SNEGSKA (reference sequence). Trimming removed 0 bases from V and 9 bases from J, with 20 bases in between. This CDR3 is built from 15 residues. The CDR3, as DNA: TGCAGTGCTAGAGATCCCCCGCTCAGACAGCAAAAAGCTTTCTTT. This codes for CSARDPPLRQQKAFF.